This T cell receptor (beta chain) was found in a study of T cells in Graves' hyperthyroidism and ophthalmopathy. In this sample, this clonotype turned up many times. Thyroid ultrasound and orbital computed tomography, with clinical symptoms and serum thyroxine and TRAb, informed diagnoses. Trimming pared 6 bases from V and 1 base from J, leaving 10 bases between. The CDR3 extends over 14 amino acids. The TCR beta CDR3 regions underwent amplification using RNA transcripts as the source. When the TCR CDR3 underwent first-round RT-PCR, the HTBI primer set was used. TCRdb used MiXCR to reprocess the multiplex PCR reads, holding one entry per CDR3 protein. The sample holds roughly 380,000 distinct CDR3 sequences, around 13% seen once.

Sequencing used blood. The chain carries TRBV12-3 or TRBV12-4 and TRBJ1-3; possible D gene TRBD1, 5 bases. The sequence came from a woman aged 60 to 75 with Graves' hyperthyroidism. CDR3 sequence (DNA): TGTGCCAGCAGCCCCTACAGGTCTGGAAACACCATATATTTT. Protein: CASSPYRSGNTIYF.